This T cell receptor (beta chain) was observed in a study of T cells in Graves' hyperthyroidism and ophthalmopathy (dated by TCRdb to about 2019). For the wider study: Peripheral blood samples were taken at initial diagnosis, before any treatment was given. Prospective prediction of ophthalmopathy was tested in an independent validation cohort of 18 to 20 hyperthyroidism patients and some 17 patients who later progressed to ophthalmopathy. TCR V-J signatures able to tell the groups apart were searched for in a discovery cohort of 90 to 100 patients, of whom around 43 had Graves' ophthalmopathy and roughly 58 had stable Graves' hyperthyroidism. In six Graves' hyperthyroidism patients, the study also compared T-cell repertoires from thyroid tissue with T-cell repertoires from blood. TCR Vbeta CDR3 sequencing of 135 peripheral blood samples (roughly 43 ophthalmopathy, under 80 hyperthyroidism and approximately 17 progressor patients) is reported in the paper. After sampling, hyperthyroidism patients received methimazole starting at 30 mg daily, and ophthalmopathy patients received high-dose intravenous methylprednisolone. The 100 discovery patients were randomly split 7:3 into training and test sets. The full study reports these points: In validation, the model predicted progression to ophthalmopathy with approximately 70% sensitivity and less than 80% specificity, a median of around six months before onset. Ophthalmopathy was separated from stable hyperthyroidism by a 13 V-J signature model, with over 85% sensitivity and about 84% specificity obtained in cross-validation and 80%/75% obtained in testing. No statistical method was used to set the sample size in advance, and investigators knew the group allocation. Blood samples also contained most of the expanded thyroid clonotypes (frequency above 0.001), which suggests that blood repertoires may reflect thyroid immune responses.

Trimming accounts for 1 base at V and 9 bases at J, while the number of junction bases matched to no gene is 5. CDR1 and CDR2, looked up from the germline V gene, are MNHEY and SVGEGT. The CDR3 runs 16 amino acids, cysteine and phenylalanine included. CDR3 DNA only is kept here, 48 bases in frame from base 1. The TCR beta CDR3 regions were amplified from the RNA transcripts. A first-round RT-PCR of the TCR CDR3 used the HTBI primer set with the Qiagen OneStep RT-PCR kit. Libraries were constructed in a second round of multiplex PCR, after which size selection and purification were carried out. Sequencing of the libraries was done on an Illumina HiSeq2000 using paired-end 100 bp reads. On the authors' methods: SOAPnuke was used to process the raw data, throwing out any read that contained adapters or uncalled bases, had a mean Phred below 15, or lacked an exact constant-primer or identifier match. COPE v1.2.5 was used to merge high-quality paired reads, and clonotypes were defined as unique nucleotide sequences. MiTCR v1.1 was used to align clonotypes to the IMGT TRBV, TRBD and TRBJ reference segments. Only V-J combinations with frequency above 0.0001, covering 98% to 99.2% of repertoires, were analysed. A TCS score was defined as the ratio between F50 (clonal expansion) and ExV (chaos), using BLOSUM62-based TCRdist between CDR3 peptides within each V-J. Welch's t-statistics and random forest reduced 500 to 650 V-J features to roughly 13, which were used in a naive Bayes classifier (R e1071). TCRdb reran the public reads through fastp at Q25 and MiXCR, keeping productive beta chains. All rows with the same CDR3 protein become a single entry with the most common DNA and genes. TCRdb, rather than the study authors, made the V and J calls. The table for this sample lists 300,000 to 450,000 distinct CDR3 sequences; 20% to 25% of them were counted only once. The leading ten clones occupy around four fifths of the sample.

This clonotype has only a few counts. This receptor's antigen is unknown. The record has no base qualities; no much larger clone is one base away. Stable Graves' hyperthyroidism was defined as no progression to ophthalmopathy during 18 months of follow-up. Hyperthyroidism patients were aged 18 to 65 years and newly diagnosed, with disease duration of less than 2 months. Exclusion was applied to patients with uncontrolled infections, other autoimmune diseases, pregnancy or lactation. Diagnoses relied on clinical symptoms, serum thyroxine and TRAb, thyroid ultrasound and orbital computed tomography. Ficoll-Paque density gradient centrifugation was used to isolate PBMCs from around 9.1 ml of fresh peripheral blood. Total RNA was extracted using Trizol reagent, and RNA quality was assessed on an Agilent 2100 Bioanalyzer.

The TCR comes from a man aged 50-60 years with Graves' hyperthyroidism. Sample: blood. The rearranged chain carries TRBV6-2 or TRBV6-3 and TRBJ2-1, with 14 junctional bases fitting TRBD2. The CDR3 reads CASSYLGLAGAGEQFF. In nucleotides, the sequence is TGTGCCAGCAGTTACTTGGGACTAGCGGGAGCAGGTGAGCAGTTCTTC.